This passage covers 12 T cell receptor beta chains from one sample sequenced in a study of T cells expressing NK-cell markers. TCRdb reprocessed the 5' RACE reads, with one entry per CDR3 protein and no DNA. The sample has hundreds of thousands of distinct CDR3 sequences, and its top ten clones hold about 7.3%. The material sequenced was blood T cells: a sorted CD56 or NKG2C T cell subset, CD4+ or CD8+ T cells, or bulk PBMC T cells (not recorded which). These receptors were taken from a woman between 18 and 70 years old in good health.

The CDR3 protein is CASSPAAAQRNSYGYTF. The chain joins TRBV6-1 to TRBJ1-2. Germline CDR1 reads MNHNS; CDR2 reads SASEGT. The CDR3 has 17 residues.

The genes are TRBV3-1 and TRBJ2-7; TCRdb names TRBD1, which stays unverified in the absence of DNA. The CDR3 contains 13 residues. Germline V gene data show CDR1 as LGHDT and CDR2 as YNNKEL (reference sequence). The CDR3 protein is CASTSGVPYEQYF.

The chain is built from TRBV9 and TRBJ1-1; the D gene TCRdb calls, TRBD1, cannot be checked with no DNA. Germline V gene lookup returns CDR1 SGDLS and CDR2 YYNGEE. This CDR3 is 15 amino acids long. The chain's CDR3 is CASSTRPGGGEVTFF.

The CDR3 region is CASNGQGQGDTQYF. J is TRBJ2-3 and V is TRBV12-3 or TRBV12-4; TCRdb lists TRBD2, though no DNA is available to test this call. The CDR3 runs 14 residues.

The CDR3: CASSQEWIRDSPLHF. V and J are TRBV3-1 and TRBJ1-6. The CDR3 is 15 amino acids. Germline values: CDR1 LGHDT, CDR2 YNNKEL (reference sequence).

V gene TRBV6-2 or TRBV6-3 combines with J gene TRBJ1-5. Germline V gives CDR1 MNHEY, CDR2 SVGEGT. The CDR3 extends over 15 amino acids. CDR3 amino acids: CASSSLRWGNQPQHF.

CDR3 sequence: CASSSAGTSGNSDTQYF. The chain is built from TRBV27 and TRBJ2-3; TCRdb selects TRBD2, and the lack of DNA leaves this call unchecked. This CDR3 has 17 amino acids. The germline V gene has CDR1 MNHEY and CDR2 SMNVEV (reference sequence).

J is TRBJ2-2 and V is TRBV3-1. The CDR3 sequence is 13 residues long. Germline V CDR1 and CDR2: LGHDT, YNNKEL (reference sequence). The CDR3 loop reads CASSPINTGELFF.

The rearrangement joins TRBV9 to TRBJ2-7; TCRdb lists TRBD1, though no DNA is available to test this call. Per germline, CDR1 SGDLS and CDR2 YYNGEE. The CDR3 runs to 15 residues. Here the CDR3 reads CASSVGWDITYEQYF.

This rearrangement joins TRBV12-3 or TRBV12-4 to TRBJ1-5; TCRdb gives TRBD1 as the D gene, but with no DNA this cannot be confirmed. The CDR3 sequence is 15 residues long. The CDR3 is CASSQDGTGNQPQHF.

The J gene is TRBJ2-2, the V gene TRBV7-3; TCRdb designates TRBD2, a call that cannot be tested without DNA. The CDR3 extends over 16 amino acids. The V gene's germline CDR1 is SGHTA and CDR2 FQGTGA. The CDR3 sequence is CASSPTARVDTGELFF.

This chain connects TRBV24-1 to TRBJ1-5. The CDR3 totals 13 residues. Germline CDR1 KGHDR, CDR2 SFDVKD. CDR3 sequence: CATSAGSNQPQHF.